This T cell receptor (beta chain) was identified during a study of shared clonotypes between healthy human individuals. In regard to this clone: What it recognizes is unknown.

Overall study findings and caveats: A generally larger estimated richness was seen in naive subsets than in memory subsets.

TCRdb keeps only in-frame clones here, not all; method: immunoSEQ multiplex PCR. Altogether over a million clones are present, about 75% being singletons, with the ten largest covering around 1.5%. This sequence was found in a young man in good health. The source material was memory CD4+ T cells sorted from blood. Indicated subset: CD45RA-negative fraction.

The CDR3 DNA sequence: TGTGCCAGCTCAACCGGAAGTACTGGAAACACCATATATTTT. It translates to CASSTGSTGNTIYF. The J gene is TRBJ1-3, the V gene TRBV18; D call uncertain. The CDR3 sequence is 14 residues long. Germline V gene sequence: CDR1 KGHSH, CDR2 LQKENI. V was clipped by 5 bases and J by 2 bases, with 10 bases between them.